This entry lists 10 T cell receptor beta chains sequenced from one sample in a study of CD8+CD57+ T cells in acquired aplastic anemia. TCR beta VDJ and CDR3 profiling used genomic DNA as template. TCRdb re-derived calls from the reads in MiXCR, one entry per CDR3 protein. This table holds some 150,000 distinct CDR3 sequences, 71% found once. Before being chosen for sequencing, patients had shown CD8+CD57+ cell expansion by flow cytometry. Sample: sorted CD4+, CD8+, or CD8+CD57+ T cells (not recorded which) from PBMCs. These receptors were collected from a human donor with aplastic anemia.

The CDR3 DNA is TGTGCCAGCAGTGTTACAGGGATCTCGTACGAGCAGTACTTC. This sequence encodes CASSVTGISYEQYF. The gene calls are TRBV6-1 and TRBJ2-7; maybe TRBD1 (6 bases). The CDR3 spans 14 residues. Germline V gene sequence: CDR1 MNHNS, CDR2 SASEGT. The V end lost 4 bases, the J end lost 4 bases, and 14 bases lay between the germline ends.

The gene calls are TRBV7-8 and TRBJ1-2, with D unresolved. CDR1 and CDR2 from the germline V gene are SGHVS and FQNEAQ. Trimming took off 4 bases at V and 4 bases at J, with 13 bases between the two ends. The CDR3 is 14 residues long. The CDR3 is CASSSEVGVYGYTF. In DNA, the CDR3 is TGTGCCAGCAGCTCCGAGGTCGGGGTCTATGGCTACACCTTC.

This clonotype ranks as medium-sized (0.01 to 0.1%). J is TRBJ2-3 and V is TRBV6-4; perhaps D is TRBD1 or TRBD2 (6 bases each). Germline CDR1 is MRHNA and CDR2 is SNTAGT. V lost 4 bases, J lost 2 bases, and 7 bases lay in between. The CDR3 totals 13 residues. CDR3 bases: TGTGCCAGCAGTGGGGGGGCCACAGATACGCAGTATTTT. Its protein is CASSGGATDTQYF.

The chain carries TRBV7-2 and TRBJ2-1; a possible D gene is TRBD1 (6 bases). The CDR3 has 15 amino acids. CDR1 SGHTA and CDR2 FQGNSA come from the germline V gene. Trimming took 5 bases from V and 4 from J, leaving 15 bases between them. CDR3 residues: CASSTLGAAYNEQFF. CDR3 in DNA: TGTGCCAGCAGCACACTGGGGGCCGCGTACAATGAGCAGTTCTTC.

The gene calls are TRBV7-3 and TRBJ2-1; D gene uncertain. CDR1 SGHTA and CDR2 FQGTGA come from the germline V gene. Trimming took 5 bases from V and 4 from J, leaving 18 bases between them. This CDR3 is 16 amino acids long. CDR3: CASSPDAEEEYNEQFF. The CDR3 DNA sequence: TGTGCCAGCAGCCCCGATGCGGAAGAAGAATACAATGAGCAGTTCTTC.

In regard to this clonotype: Compared with germline, one end of the junction differs, possibly owing to a read error. The chain has TRBV7-7 and TRBJ1-6; D not resolved. Germline CDR1 and CDR2: SSHAT and FNYEAQ (reference sequence). The CDR3 totals 13 residues. DNA of the CDR3: TGTGCCAGCGGCTTAGGCGGGAATTCACCCCTCCACTTT. Translated, it gives CASGLGGNSPLHF.

This clonotype turned up a few times. This chain connects TRBV7-9 to TRBJ1-1; D ambiguous. CDR1 and CDR2 (germline): SEHNR, FQNEAQ (reference sequence). This CDR3 is 13 amino acids long. Trimming took off 3 bases at V and 1 base at J, with 6 bases between the two ends. This chain's CDR3 is CASSFFQNTEAFF. In nucleotides, the CDR3 is TGTGCCAGCAGCTTCTTCCAGAACACTGAAGCTTTCTTT.

The chain couples TRBV10-3 to TRBJ2-7; TRBD2 matches at 10 bases. CDR3 size: 12 residues. The J segment lost 4 bases and the V segment lost 10 bases, leaving 4 bases of the junction unmatched. The germline V gene has CDR1 ENHRY and CDR2 SYGVKD. The CDR3 DNA is TGTGCCAGCGAGCGGGGGGGTTACGAGCAGTACTTC. Protein product: CASERGGYEQYF.

V usage is TRBV5-1 and J usage is TRBJ2-7; perhaps TRBD1 as D (6 bases). The CDR3 totals 14 residues. Germline CDR1 SGHRS, CDR2 YFSETQ. The V gene lost 4 bases and the J gene lost 6 bases, with 17 bases spanning the gap. The CDR3 spells CASSPDSASGEQYF. For the CDR3, the DNA is TGCGCCAGCAGCCCGGACAGCGCGTCGGGCGAGCAGTACTTC. The whole variable domain, filled in from reference TRBV5-1 and TRBJ2-7, reads KAGVTQTPRYLIKTRGQQVTLSCSPISGHRSVSWYQQTPGQGLQFLFEYFSETQRNKGNFPGRFSGRQFSNSRSEMNVSTLELGDSALYLCASSPDSASGEQYFGPGTRLTVT.

V and J are TRBV15 and TRBJ1-6; D not resolved. The CDR3 runs 13 residues. V lost 10 bases to trimming and J lost 7 bases, with 14 bases between them. Germline V gene sequence: CDR1 LNHNV, CDR2 YYDKDF (reference sequence). The CDR3 reads CASGLEGNSPLHF. In DNA, the CDR3 is TGTGCCAGCGGCTTAGAAGGGAATTCACCCCTCCACTTT. Filled out from reference TRBV15 and TRBJ1-6, the complete variable domain reads DAMVIQNPRYQVTQFGKPVTLSCSQTLNHNVMYWYQQKSSQAPKLLFHYYDKDFNNEADTPDNFQSRRPNTSFCFLDIRSPGLGDTAMYLCASGLEGNSPLHFGNGTRLTVT.